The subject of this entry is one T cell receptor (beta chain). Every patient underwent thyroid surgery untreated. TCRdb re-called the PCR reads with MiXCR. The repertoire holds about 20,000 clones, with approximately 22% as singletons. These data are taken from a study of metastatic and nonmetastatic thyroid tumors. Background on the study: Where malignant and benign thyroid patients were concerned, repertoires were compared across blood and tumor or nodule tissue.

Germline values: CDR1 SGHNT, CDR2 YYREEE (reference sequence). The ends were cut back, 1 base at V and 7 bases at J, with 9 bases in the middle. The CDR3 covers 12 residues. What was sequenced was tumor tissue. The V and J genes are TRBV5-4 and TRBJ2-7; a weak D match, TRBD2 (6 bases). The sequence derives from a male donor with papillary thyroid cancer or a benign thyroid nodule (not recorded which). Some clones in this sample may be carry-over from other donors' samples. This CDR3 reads CASSLRAGEQYF. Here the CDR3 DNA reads TGTGCCAGCAGCTTGAGGGCGGGGGAGCAGTACTTC.